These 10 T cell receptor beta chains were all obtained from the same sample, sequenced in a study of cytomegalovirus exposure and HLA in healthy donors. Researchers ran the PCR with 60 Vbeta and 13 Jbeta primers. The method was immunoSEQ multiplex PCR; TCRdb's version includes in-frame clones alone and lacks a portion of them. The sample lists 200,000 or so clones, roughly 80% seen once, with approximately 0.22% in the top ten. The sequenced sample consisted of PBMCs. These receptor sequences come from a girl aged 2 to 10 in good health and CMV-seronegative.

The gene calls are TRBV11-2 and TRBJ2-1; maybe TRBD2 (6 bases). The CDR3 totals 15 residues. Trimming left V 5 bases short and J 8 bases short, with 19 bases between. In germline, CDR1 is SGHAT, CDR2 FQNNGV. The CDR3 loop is CASSPYGGSGDEQFF. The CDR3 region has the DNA TGTGCCAGCAGCCCCTACGGGGGATCCGGCGATGAGCAGTTCTTC. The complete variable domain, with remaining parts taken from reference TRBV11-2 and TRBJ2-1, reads EAGVAQSPRYKIIEKRQSVAFWCNPISGHATLYWYQQILGQGPKLLIQFQNNGVVDDSQLPKDRFSAERLKGVDSTLKIQPAKLEDSAVYLCASSPYGGSGDEQFFGPGTRLTVL.

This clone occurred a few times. CDR3 nucleotide sequence: TGTGCCTGGAGTGTGGGGGGGCCTGGCTACACCTTC. Amino acid sequence: CAWSVGGPGYTF. The chain couples TRBV30 to TRBJ1-2; weak D call: TRBD1 (6 bases). Germline assignment: CDR1 GTSNPN and CDR2 SVGIG (reference sequence). The CDR3 totals 12 residues. V was cut by 0 bases and J by 7 bases, with 9 bases left in between. Complete variable domain (other parts from reference TRBV30 and TRBJ1-2): SQTIHQWPATLVQPVGSPLSLECTVEGTSNPNLYWYRQAAGRGLQLLFYSVGIGQISSEVPQNLSASRPQDRQFILSSKKLLLSDSGFYLCAWSVGGPGYTFGSGTRLTVV.

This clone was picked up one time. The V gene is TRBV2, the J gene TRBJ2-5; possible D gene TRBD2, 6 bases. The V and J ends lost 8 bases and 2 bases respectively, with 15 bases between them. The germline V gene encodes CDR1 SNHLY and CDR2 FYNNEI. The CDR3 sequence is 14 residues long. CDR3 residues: CASFGRGNQETQYF. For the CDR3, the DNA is TGTGCCAGCTTCGGGCGGGGCAATCAAGAGACCCAGTACTTC.

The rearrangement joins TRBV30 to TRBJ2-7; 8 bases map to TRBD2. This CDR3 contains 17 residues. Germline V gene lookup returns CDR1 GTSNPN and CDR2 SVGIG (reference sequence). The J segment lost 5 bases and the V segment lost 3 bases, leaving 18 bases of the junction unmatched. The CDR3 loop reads CAWSASRTSGFGNEQYF. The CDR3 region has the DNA TGTGCCTGGAGCGCATCAAGAACTAGCGGTTTCGGGAACGAGCAGTACTTC.

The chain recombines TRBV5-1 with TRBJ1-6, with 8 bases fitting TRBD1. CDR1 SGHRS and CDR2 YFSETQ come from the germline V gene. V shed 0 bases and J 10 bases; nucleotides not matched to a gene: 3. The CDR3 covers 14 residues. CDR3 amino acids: CASSLARGQSPLHF. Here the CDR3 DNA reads TGCGCCAGCAGCTTGGCCAGGGGGCAGTCACCCCTCCACTTT.

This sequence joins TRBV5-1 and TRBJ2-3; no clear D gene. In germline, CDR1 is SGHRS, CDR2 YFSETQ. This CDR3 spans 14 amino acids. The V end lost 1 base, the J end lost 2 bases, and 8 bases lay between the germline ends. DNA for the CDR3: TGCGCCAGCAGCTTGTCCCTATACACAGATACGCAGTATTTT. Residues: CASSLSLYTDTQYF.

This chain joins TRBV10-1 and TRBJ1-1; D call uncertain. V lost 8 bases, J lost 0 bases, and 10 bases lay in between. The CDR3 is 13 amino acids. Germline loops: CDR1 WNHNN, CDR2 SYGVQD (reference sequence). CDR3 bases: TGCGCCAGCCCTGGGCCTATGAACACTGAAGCTTTCTTT. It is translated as CASPGPMNTEAFF.

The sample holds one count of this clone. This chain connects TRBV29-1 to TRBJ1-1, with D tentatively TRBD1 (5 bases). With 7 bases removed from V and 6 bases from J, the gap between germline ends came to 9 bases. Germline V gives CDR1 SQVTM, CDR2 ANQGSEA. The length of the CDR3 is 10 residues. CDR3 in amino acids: CSAPGPEAFF. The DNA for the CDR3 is TGCAGCGCCCCAGGGCCTGAAGCTTTCTTT.

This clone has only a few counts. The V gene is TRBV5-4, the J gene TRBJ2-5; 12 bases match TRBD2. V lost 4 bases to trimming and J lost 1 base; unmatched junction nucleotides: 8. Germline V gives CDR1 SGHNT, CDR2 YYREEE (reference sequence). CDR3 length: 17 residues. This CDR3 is CASSHLAGGDLQETQYF. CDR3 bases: TGTGCCAGCAGCCACCTAGCGGGAGGGGATCTCCAAGAGACCCAGTACTTC. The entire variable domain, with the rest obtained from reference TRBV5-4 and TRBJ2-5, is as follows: ETGVTQSPTHLIKTRGQQVTLRCSSQSGHNTVSWYQQALGQGPQFIFQYYREEENGRGNFPPRFSGLQFPNYSSELNVNALELDDSALYLCASSHLAGGDLQETQYFGPGTRLLVL.

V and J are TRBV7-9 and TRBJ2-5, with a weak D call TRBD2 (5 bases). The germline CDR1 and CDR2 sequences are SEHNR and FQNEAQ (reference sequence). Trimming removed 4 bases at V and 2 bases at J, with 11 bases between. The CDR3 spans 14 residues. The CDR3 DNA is TGTGCCAGCAGCTACTTATTAGCGCAAGAGACCCAGTACTTC. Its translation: CASSYLLAQETQYF.